The sequence of this TCR beta chain was determined in a study of control samples from healthy donors and cancer patients (dated by TCRdb to 2020 to 2021). This clone was counted once. Its antigen has not been determined. Per-base quality was not reported, and no clone a single base away is much larger than it. Library preparation employed the immunoSEQ multiplex PCR assay. TCRdb stores this immuneACCESS table with in-frame sequences only. Part of the clones is absent; in the studies checked, under half of the shortfall reflects unresolved V genes, and no reason is known for the rest. The sample has tens of thousands of clones on record, about 90% of them singletons. The ten top clones hold 3.5% to 4% of the sample. The sample was blood. This TCR was sampled from a woman between 50 and 59 years old in good health.

The DNA sequence reads TGTGCCAGCAGCTTGATCAGCATTACAGATACGCAGTATTTT. This translates into CASSLISITDTQYF. This sequence uses TRBV5-4 and TRBJ2-3; the D gene assignment is ambiguous. Trimming takes 1 base from V and 3 bases from J, and the germline ends sit 9 bases apart. For CDR1 and CDR2, the germline V gene (reference sequence) lists SGHNT and YYREEE. Inclusive of the bounding cysteine and phenylalanine, the CDR3 is 14 residues long. CDR3 DNA is the only sequence kept; it has 42 bases, read in frame from the first base. Reference TRBV5-4 and TRBJ2-3 genes cover what lies past the CDR3, so the full variable domain is ETGVTQSPTHLIKTRGQQVTLRCSSQSGHNTVSWYQQALGQGPQFIFQYYREEENGRGNFPPRFSGLQFPNYSSELNVNALELDDSALYLCASSLISITDTQYFGPGTRLTVL.